Described below is a single T cell receptor beta chain sequence and its context. Antigen specificity is unknown. Sequencing used immunoSEQ multiplex PCR; TCRdb keeps in-frame clones, though not all of them. The data contain about 150,000 clones, roughly 86% of them singletons. The entry originates in a study of radiation and T cells in renal cell carcinoma. General study results and limits: From baseline, blood top tumor clonotypes peaked at 2 weeks post-radiation.

V was shortened by 4 bases and J by 0 bases, with 11 bases between the two germline ends. The CDR3 has 15 amino acids. Germline values: CDR1 SGHNT, CDR2 YYREEE (reference sequence). The time point is: blood 2 weeks post-SBRT. Stated treatment: 15 Gy SBRT to primary tumor, nephrectomy 4 weeks later. Serial blood draws occurred at baseline and 2 and 4 weeks post-SBRT. Sample: blood, taken from a patient whose treatment included radiotherapy and nephrectomy. This chain links TRBV5-4 with TRBJ1-3; possibly TRBD1 for D (5 bases). This clonotype was sampled from a woman in her forties or fifties with renal cell carcinoma. As DNA, the CDR3 is TGTGCCAGCAGCCCGGGGACCGGCTCTGGAAACACCATATATTTT. It specifies CASSPGTGSGNTIYF.